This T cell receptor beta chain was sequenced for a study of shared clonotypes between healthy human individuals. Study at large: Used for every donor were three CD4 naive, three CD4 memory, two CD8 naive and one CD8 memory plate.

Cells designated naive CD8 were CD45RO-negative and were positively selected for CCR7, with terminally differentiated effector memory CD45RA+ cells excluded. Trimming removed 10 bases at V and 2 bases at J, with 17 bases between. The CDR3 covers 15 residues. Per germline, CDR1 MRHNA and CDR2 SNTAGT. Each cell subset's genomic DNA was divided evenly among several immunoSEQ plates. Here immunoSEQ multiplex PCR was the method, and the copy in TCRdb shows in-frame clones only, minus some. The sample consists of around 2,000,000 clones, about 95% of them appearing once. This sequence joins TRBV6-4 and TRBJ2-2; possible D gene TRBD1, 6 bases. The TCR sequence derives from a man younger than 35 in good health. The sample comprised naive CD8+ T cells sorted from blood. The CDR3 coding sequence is TGTGCCATCGTTTCCGGGACAAAAAACACCGGGGAGCTGTTTTTT. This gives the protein CAIVSGTKNTGELFF.